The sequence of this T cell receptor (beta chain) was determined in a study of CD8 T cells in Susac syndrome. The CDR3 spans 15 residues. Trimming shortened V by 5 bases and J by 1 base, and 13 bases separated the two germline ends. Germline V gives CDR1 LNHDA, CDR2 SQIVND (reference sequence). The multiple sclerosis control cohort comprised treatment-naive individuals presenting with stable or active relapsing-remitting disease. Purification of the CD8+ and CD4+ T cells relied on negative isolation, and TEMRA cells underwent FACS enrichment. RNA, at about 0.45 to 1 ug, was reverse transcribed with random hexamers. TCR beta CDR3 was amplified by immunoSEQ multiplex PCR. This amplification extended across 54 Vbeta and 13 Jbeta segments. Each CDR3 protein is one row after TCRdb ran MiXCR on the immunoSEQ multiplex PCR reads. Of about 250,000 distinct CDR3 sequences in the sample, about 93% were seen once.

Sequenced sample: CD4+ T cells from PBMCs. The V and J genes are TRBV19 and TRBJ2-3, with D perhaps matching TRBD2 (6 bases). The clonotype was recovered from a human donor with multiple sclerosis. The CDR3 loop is CASSWDLGRTDTQYF. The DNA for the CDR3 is TGTGCCAGTAGTTGGGACTTGGGCCGCACAGATACGCAGTATTTT. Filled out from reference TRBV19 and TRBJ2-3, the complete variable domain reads DGGITQSPKYLFRKEGQNVTLSCEQNLNHDAMYWYRQDPGQGLRLIYYSQIVNDFQKGDIAEGYSVSREKKESFPLTVTSAQKNPTAFYLCASSWDLGRTDTQYFGPGTRLTVL.